This entry lists 11 T cell receptor beta chains sequenced from one sample in a study of human T cells and chemical hapten exposure. TCRdb redid the calling of the RACE reads with MiXCR, one entry per CDR3 protein. The repertoire consists of about 40,000 distinct CDR3 sequences, with under 12% occurring once and the leading ten covering around 6.3%. Time point described: pre-sensitization, week 0. Treatment described: therapeutic diphenylcyclopropenone sensitization with weekly scalp DPC. Sequenced here: whole blood, sampled in connection with sensitization to the hapten diphenylcyclopropenone (DPC). Source of these receptors: a man younger than 45 with alopecia areata. Some clones in this sample may be carry-over from other donors' samples.

This clonotype appeared many times. This sequence joins TRBV20-1 and TRBJ2-2, with TRBD1 matching 7 bases. J lost 4 bases, V lost 3 bases, and 11 bases had no gene match. CDR1 is DFQATT, CDR2 SNEGSKA, per germline (reference sequence). The CDR3 sequence is 16 residues long. DNA for the CDR3: TGCAGTGCTAGTATGAAGGGGGCGCTTGGCACCGGGGAGCTGTTTTTT. It yields the protein CSASMKGALGTGELFF.

This clonotype appeared many times. The rearrangement joins TRBV7-2 to TRBJ2-2, with TRBD1 identical over 8 bases. With 1 base clipped from V and 6 bases from J, the junction kept 7 bases outside the gene matches. This CDR3 is built from 16 residues. CDR1 is SGHTA and CDR2 is FQGNSA in the germline V gene. CDR3 nucleotide sequence: TGTGCCAGCAGCTTAGGGCTGACACAGGGGGCCGGGGAGCTGTTTTTT. It specifies CASSLGLTQGAGELFF. The full variable domain, in which reference TRBV7-2 and TRBJ2-2 provide the parts outside the CDR3, is GAGVSQSPSNKVTEKGKDVELRCDPISGHTALYWYRQSLGQGLEFLIYFQGNSAPDKSGLPSDRFSAERTGGSVSTLTIQRTQQEDSAVYLCASSLGLTQGAGELFFGEGSRLTVL.

In this sample, this clonotype turned up a few times. The chain carries TRBV29-1 and TRBJ2-1; the D call may be TRBD1 or TRBD2 (5 bases each). V lost 7 bases and J lost 4, with 14 bases in between. CDR1 is SQVTM, CDR2 ANQGSEA, per germline. The CDR3 extends over 13 amino acids. CDR3 sequence: CSAYGAQYNEQFF. Written as DNA, the CDR3 is TGCAGCGCATACGGGGCCCAATACAATGAGCAGTTCTTC.

The chain uses TRBV11-2 and TRBJ2-3, with D possibly called TRBD1 or TRBD2 (6 bases each). The V end was cut by 0 bases, the J end by 5 bases, with 15 bases between. The CDR3 is 16 amino acids. Germline loops: CDR1 SGHAT, CDR2 FQNNGV. CDR3 sequence (DNA): TGTGCCAGCAGCTTAGATCGAGGGGGAGGCGGAGATACGCAGTATTTT. This translates into CASSLDRGGGGDTQYF.

This clonotype was seen repeatedly, ten times or more. This chain uses TRBV18 with TRBJ1-5; D possibly corresponds to TRBD1 (5 bases). The CDR3 is 16 residues long. Trimming cost V 3 bases and J 3 bases, with 15 bases left between them. The germline V gene has CDR1 KGHSH and CDR2 LQKENI. The CDR3 is CASSPAGKVNNQPQHF. The CDR3 nucleotides read TGTGCCAGCTCACCCGCAGGGAAGGTTAACAATCAGCCCCAGCATTTT.

The V call is TRBV7-6, the J call TRBJ2-6, with D hard to call. Germline CDR1 and CDR2: SGHVS and FNYEAQ. This CDR3 has 15 amino acids. Trimming took off 2 bases at V and 0 bases at J, with 5 bases between the two ends. This chain's CDR3 is CASSLISSGANVLTF. CDR3 sequence (DNA): TGTGCCAGCAGCTTAATATCCTCTGGGGCCAACGTCCTGACTTTC.

There are many counts of this clonotype. This chain uses TRBV12-3 or TRBV12-4 with TRBJ2-5, with TRBD2 matching 13 bases. This CDR3 comprises 16 residues. J lost 2 bases, V lost 6 bases, and 6 bases had no gene match. CDR3 region: CASSTGTSGDQETQYF. The CDR3 DNA reads TGTGCCAGCAGCACGGGGACTAGCGGGGATCAAGAGACCCAGTACTTC.

This clonotype was counted ten times or more. This chain connects TRBV5-5 to TRBJ1-6; 8 nucleotides line up with TRBD1. V was clipped by 0 bases and J by 3 bases; unmatched bases: 2. This CDR3 region has 16 residues. Germline assignment: CDR1 SGHKS and CDR2 YYEKEE (reference sequence). The CDR3 bases are TGTGCCAGCAGCTTGGTGGGACAGGTCTATAATTCACCCCTCCACTTT. This translates into CASSLVGQVYNSPLHF.

This clonotype occurred many times. The chain couples TRBV12-3 or TRBV12-4 to TRBJ2-3; D possibly corresponds to TRBD2 (5 bases). With 4 bases removed from V and 1 base from J, the gap between germline ends came to 15 bases. The CDR3 has 16 residues. This chain's CDR3 is CASSSPWGEGTDTQYF. The CDR3 DNA follows: TGTGCCAGCAGTTCCCCCTGGGGAGAGGGCACAGATACGCAGTATTTT.

This clonotype was detected many times. The rearrangement links TRBV10-3 to TRBJ2-7; 7 nucleotides match TRBD1. J was trimmed by 4 bases and V by 3 bases; bases with no gene match: 0. The germline gives CDR1 ENHRY, CDR2 SYGVKD. The CDR3 covers 12 residues. CDR3 nucleotide sequence: TGTGCCATCAGTGAACAGGGGTACGAGCAGTACGTC. This translates into CAISEQGYEQYV.

This clonotype was counted many times. V usage is TRBV25-1 and J usage is TRBJ1-1; 8 bases fit TRBD1. Trimming took 5 bases from V and 4 from J; bases not matched to a gene: 6. From germline, CDR1 is MGHDK and CDR2 SYGVNS. The CDR3 covers 14 residues. The CDR3 nucleotides are TGTGCCAGCAGTACCCTTCAGGGGGCCACTGAAGCTTTCTTT. This gives the protein CASSTLQGATEAFF.